This entry lists 10 T cell receptor beta chains sequenced from one sample in a study of blood T cell repertoires in COVID-19. Generated by immunoSEQ multiplex PCR, the TCRdb table keeps only in-frame clones and is missing some. The profile covers about 480,000 clones, with more than 75% appearing a single time and approximately 1.8% taken by the ten largest. Sequenced material: PBMCs or T cells enriched from blood (not recorded which). The receptors stem from a woman in her thirties or forties who had recovered from COVID-19.

This clone was recorded only once. This chain connects TRBV5-1 to TRBJ2-2; no clear D. V shed 2 bases and J shed 1 base, with 9 bases lying between them. The germline V gene has CDR1 SGHRS and CDR2 YFSETQ. The CDR3 loop spans 15 amino acids. CDR3 nucleotides: TGCGCCAGCAGCTTTAACTTCTTGAACACCGGGGAGCTGTTTTTT. As protein: CASSFNFLNTGELFF.

This clone was recorded once. The chain joins TRBV3-1 (or the pseudogene TRBV3-2) to TRBJ2-7; D not certain. The CDR3 length is 14 residues. The germline CDR1 and CDR2 sequences are LGHDT and YNNKEL (reference sequence). Trimming cost V 4 bases and J 2 bases, with 12 bases left between them. The CDR3 nucleotides read TGTGCCAGCAGCCTAGCCCAAACCGCCTACGAGCAGTACTTC. It is translated as CASSLAQTAYEQYF.

The V call is TRBV18, the J call TRBJ2-7; weak D call: TRBD1 (5 bases). The CDR3 is made up of 12 amino acids. Trimming left V 3 bases short and J 7 bases short, with 10 bases between. Germline CDR1 and CDR2: KGHSH and LQKENI. The CDR3 sequence: CASSPEGEEQYF. CDR3 nucleotide sequence: TGTGCCAGCTCACCTGAAGGGGAAGAGCAGTACTTC. Combining the CDR3 with reference TRBV18 and TRBJ2-7 gives the whole variable domain NAGVMQNPRHLVRRRGQEARLRCSPMKGHSHVYWYRQLPEEGLKFMVYLQKENIIDESGMPKERFSAEFPKEGPSILRIQQVVRGDSAAYFCASSPEGEEQYFGPGTRLTVT.

In its sample, this clone was seen a few times. The chain couples TRBV5-4 to TRBJ2-7; 13 positions match TRBD2. This CDR3 is built from 17 residues. V shed 5 bases and J 5 bases; nucleotides not matched to a gene: 13. Germline CDR1 is SGHNT and CDR2 is YYREEE (reference sequence). The CDR3: CASSQGGGLAGLNEQYF. Written as DNA, the CDR3 is TGTGCCAGCAGTCAAGGTGGGGGACTAGCGGGACTCAACGAGCAGTACTTC.

The chain has TRBV12-3 or TRBV12-4 and TRBJ1-1, with a tentative D call TRBD1 (6 bases). This CDR3 region has 13 residues. Trimming took off 7 bases at V and 3 bases at J, with 12 bases between the two ends. The CDR3 DNA is TGTGCCAGCATTGCAGGGGTTCACACTGAAGCTTTCTTT. Translation: CASIAGVHTEAFF.

The chain links TRBV11-2 to TRBJ1-1; D remains unclear. This CDR3 has 15 amino acids. CDR1 is SGHAT, CDR2 FQNNGV, per germline. With 1 base removed from V and 0 bases from J, the gap between germline ends came to 9 bases. The CDR3 DNA follows: TGTGCCAGCAGCTTAGGGGCAGCCATGAACACTGAAGCTTTCTTT. The encoded protein is CASSLGAAMNTEAFF.

V is TRBV7-2 and J is TRBJ2-2; 8 positions agree with TRBD2. CDR3 size: 15 residues. CDR1 is SGHTA and CDR2 is FQGNSA in the germline V gene. The J segment lost 6 bases and the V segment lost 0 bases, leaving 3 bases of the junction unmatched. The DNA for the CDR3 is TGTGCCAGCAGCTTAGCCCTAGCGGGTGCCGGGGAGCTGTTTTTT. The encoded protein is CASSLALAGAGELFF.

The chain has TRBV15 and TRBJ1-2; the match to TRBD1 covers 7 bases. The V segment lost 5 bases and the J segment 7 bases; nucleotides outside the gene matches: 10. This CDR3 spans 14 amino acids. Germline V gene lookup returns CDR1 LNHNV and CDR2 YYDKDF (reference sequence). The CDR3 sequence is CATSALQGVIGYTF. DNA of the CDR3: TGTGCCACCAGCGCTCTCCAGGGGGTTATTGGCTACACCTTC.

This chain links TRBV14 with TRBJ1-1; D is ambiguous. The germline V and J ends were trimmed by 4 bases and 5 bases, with 17 bases remaining between them. The germline CDR1 and CDR2 sequences are SGHDN and FVKESK. CDR3 size: 15 residues. CDR3 residues: CASSPSPAGRTEAFF. The CDR3 DNA reads as TGTGCCAGCAGCCCCAGTCCGGCGGGGAGAACTGAAGCTTTCTTT. The variable domain in full, completed from reference TRBV14 and TRBJ1-1, reads EAGVTQFPSHSVIEKGQTVTLRCDPISGHDNLYWYRRVMGKEIKFLLHFVKESKQDESGMPNNRFLAERTGGTYSTLKVQPAELEDSGVYFCASSPSPAGRTEAFFGQGTRLTVV.

The gene calls are TRBV10-3 and TRBJ1-3; D possibly corresponds to TRBD1 (6 bases). The V end was cut by 3 bases, the J end by 4 bases, with 10 bases between. Germline CDR1 is ENHRY and CDR2 is SYGVKD. The CDR3 sequence is 14 residues long. Here the CDR3 DNA reads TGTGCCATCAGTGAACAGGGATCCGGAAACACCATATATTTT. Translation: CAISEQGSGNTIYF.